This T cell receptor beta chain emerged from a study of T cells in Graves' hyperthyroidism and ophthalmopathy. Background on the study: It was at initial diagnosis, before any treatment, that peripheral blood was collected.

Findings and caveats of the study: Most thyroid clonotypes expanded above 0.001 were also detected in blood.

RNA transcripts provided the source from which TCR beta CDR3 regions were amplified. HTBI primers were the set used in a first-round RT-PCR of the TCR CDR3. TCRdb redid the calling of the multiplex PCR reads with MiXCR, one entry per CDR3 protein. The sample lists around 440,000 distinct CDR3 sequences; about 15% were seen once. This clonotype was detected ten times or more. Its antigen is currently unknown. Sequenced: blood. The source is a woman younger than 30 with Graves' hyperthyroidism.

This chain's CDR3 is CASGRPLSAGDYEQYF. The DNA of the CDR3 is TGTGCCAGCGGTCGTCCCCTTTCTGCTGGCGACTACGAGCAGTACTTC. V gene TRBV28 combines with J gene TRBJ2-7, with D unclear. This CDR3 spans 16 amino acids. Germline CDR1 is MDHEN and CDR2 is SYDVKM. Trimming removed 8 bases at V and 3 bases at J, with 23 bases between.